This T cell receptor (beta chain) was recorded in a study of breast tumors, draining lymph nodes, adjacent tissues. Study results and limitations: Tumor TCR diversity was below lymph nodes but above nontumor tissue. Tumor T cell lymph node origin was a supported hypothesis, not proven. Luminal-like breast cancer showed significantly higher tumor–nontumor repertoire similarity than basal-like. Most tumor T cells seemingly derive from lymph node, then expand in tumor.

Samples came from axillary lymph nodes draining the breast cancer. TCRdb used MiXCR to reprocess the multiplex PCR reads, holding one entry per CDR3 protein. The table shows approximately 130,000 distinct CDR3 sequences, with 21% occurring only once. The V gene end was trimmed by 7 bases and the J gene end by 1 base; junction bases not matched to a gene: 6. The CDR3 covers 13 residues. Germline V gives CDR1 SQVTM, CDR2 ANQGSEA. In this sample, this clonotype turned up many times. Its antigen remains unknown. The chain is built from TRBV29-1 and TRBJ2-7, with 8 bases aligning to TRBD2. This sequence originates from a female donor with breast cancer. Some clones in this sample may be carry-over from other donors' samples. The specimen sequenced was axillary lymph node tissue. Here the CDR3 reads CSAGAGDSYEQYF. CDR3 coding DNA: TGCAGCGCCGGAGCGGGAGATTCCTACGAGCAGTACTTC.